This T cell receptor beta chain was obtained from a study of blood T cell repertoires in COVID-19. Overall study: The samples span acute and convalescent COVID-19 from the United States, Italy and Spain. The cDNA or gDNA used as material had been derived from T cells, B-cell-depleted T cells, or PBMCs.

Study processing details: Cell counts per sample came from amplifying reference gene primers. Assay used: immunoSEQ multiplex PCR; TCRdb lists only in-frame clones, some missing. V and J calls and clone size follow that table, whereas D and trimming were derived from the DNA. The sample gives 400,000 to 550,000 clones, roughly 91% of which show up once; about 4.3% is in the top ten. Germline CDR1 reads SGHNT; CDR2 reads YYREEE (reference sequence). V lost 4 bases, J lost 3 bases, and 10 bases lay in between. This CDR3 comprises 13 residues. V gene TRBV5-4 combines with J gene TRBJ1-1; D possibly corresponds to TRBD1 (6 bases). The sample comprised peripheral blood. This sequence was found in a woman in her 30s with acute or convalescent COVID-19. CDR3 sequence reads: CASSRDRYTEAFF. The CDR3 DNA is TGTGCCAGCAGCCGTGACAGGTACACTGAAGCTTTCTTT.